The clone carrying this T cell receptor (beta chain) was detected only a few times. The antigen is undetermined. This sample stems from a study of beta chain features in type 1 diabetes. Overall study findings and caveats: Patients' naive, central memory and Treg TCRB repertoires seemed closer to one another than those of healthy donors. It was not settled here whether HLA type affects TCRB rearrangement. More deletions and fewer insertions at VDJ junctions were found in patients with type 1 diabetes. Shorter TCRB CDR3s, moderately but significantly so, were found in Type 1 diabetes patients in all four CD4+ subsets.

The isolated RNA, all of it, was reverse transcribed, so expressed TCRB transcripts were what got sequenced. Regulatory, naive and central memory T cell samples averaged about 3.5 million reads. Sequencing used immunoSEQ multiplex PCR; TCRdb keeps in-frame clones, though not all of them. The data contain about 660,000 clones, around an eighth of them singletons. Sequencing input: naive CD4+ T cells from blood. This sequence originates from a man aged 18 to 30 with type 1 diabetes.

The CDR3: CASSQTGLDGYTF. The CDR3 DNA sequence: TGTGCCAGCAGCCAAACAGGGCTTGATGGCTACACCTTC. The chain employs TRBV7-3 and TRBJ1-2, with TRBD1 as a possible D gene (6 bases). From germline, CDR1 is SGHTA and CDR2 FQGTGA. There are 13 residues in the CDR3. V gave up 5 bases and J gave up 6 bases, with 13 bases separating them.